Shown below are 29 T cell receptor beta chains from a single sample sequenced in a study of cytomegalovirus exposure and HLA in healthy donors. A multiplex PCR was run with 60 Vbeta primers and 13 Jbeta primers. TCRdb keeps only in-frame clones here, not all; method: immunoSEQ multiplex PCR. The top ten clones hold approximately 2.8% of a sample with approximately 140,000 clones, approximately 80% of them seen once. The specimen was PBMCs. The receptor set was obtained from a boy aged 2 to 10 in good health and CMV-seronegative.

Concerning this clone: This sample also contains other DNA sequences that code for the same CDR3. This chain joins TRBV6-6 and TRBJ1-1, with 7 nucleotides matching TRBD1. V shed 0 bases and J 1 base; nucleotides not matched to a gene: 2. Germline V gene data show CDR1 as MNHNY and CDR2 as SVGAGI (reference sequence). CDR3 length: 15 residues. DNA for the CDR3: TGTGCCAGCAGTTACTCTAGACAGGGGAACACTGAAGCTTTCTTT. Its protein product is CASSYSRQGNTEAFF.

The sample holds one count of this clone. The V call is TRBV19, the J call TRBJ1-4; TRBD1 matches at 8 bases. The V and J ends lost 8 bases and 8 bases, in that order; junction bases with no gene match: 4. Germline V gene sequence: CDR1 LNHDA, CDR2 SQIVND (reference sequence). The CDR3 consists of 12 residues. CDR3 nucleotides: TGTGCCAGTGGGACAGGAAGCGAAAAACTGTTTTTT. This translates into CASGTGSEKLFF.

The chain carries TRBV11-2 and TRBJ2-5; 13 bases map to TRBD2. V gave up 6 bases and J gave up 5 bases; unmatched junction bases: 6. CDR1 and CDR2 from the germline V gene are SGHAT and FQNNGV. CDR3 length equals 15 residues. The CDR3 region is CASRGLAGVWETQYF. Here the CDR3 DNA reads TGTGCCAGCAGAGGACTAGCGGGAGTTTGGGAGACCCAGTACTTC.

The chain has TRBV9 and TRBJ1-2, with 10 bases identical to TRBD1. The CDR3 length is 15 residues. Germline trimming cut 3 bases from V and 7 bases from J; bases unmatched to any gene: 9. Germline V gives CDR1 SGDLS, CDR2 YYNGEE. CDR3 residues: CASSAPDRGSRGYTF. The CDR3 bases are TGTGCCAGCAGCGCGCCGGACAGGGGGTCGCGTGGCTACACCTTC.

This clone was seen a few times. The chain has TRBV21-1 and TRBJ2-7; the listed D gene, TRBD1, was not tested against the DNA. TRBV21-1 is annotated as a pseudogene. CDR3 length: 13 amino acids. The CDR3 loop is CASSKGTGYEQYV. CDR3 nucleotides: TGTGCCAGCAGCAAAGGGACAGGGTACGAGCAGTACGTC.

The rearrangement joins TRBV9 to TRBJ2-3, with 8 bases lining up with TRBD2. V trimming: 4 bases; J trimming: 4 bases; junction bases outside the gene matches: 11. Germline CDR1 SGDLS, CDR2 YYNGEE. The CDR3 contains 16 residues. CDR3 protein: CASSTGTSLLSDTQYF. In DNA form, the CDR3 reads TGTGCCAGCAGCACCGGGACTAGTCTTCTCTCAGATACGCAGTATTTT.

J is TRBJ2-2 and V is TRBV5-5, with D tentatively TRBD1 (6 bases). The CDR3 spans 15 residues. The germline gives CDR1 SGHKS, CDR2 YYEKEE (reference sequence). The V gene lost 3 bases and the J gene lost 6 bases, with 15 bases spanning the gap. The CDR3 is CASSWAWTEAGELFF. In DNA form, the CDR3 reads TGTGCCAGCAGCTGGGCCTGGACAGAGGCCGGGGAGCTGTTTTTT.

In this sample, this clone turned up a few times. Distinct nucleotide sequences in the sample also encode this CDR3. The chain carries TRBV6-1 and TRBJ1-3, with 9 bases aligning to TRBD1. The CDR3 spans 14 residues. V lost 4 bases to trimming and J lost 3 bases; unmatched junction nucleotides: 1. Germline V lookup: CDR1 MNHNS, CDR2 SASEGT. CDR3 nucleotides: TGTGCCAGCAGTGGGGGACAGGGTGGAAACACCATATATTTT. This codes for CASSGGQGGNTIYF.

Turning to this clone: Germline is not matched at one junction end, which may reflect a read error. The chain recombines TRBV7-7 with TRBJ1-3; a possible D gene is TRBD1 (6 bases). The germline V gene encodes CDR1 SSHAT and CDR2 FNYEAQ (reference sequence). The CDR3 runs to 15 residues. The CDR3 nucleotides read TGTGCTAGCAGCCCAGGGGCCTTCTCTGGAAACACCATATATTTT. Protein: CASSPGAFSGNTIYF.

The chain uses TRBV7-9 and TRBJ2-7; D is ambiguous. This CDR3 has 12 amino acids. Trimming took off 3 bases at V and 6 bases at J, with 9 bases between the two ends. Germline values: CDR1 SEHNR, CDR2 FQNEAQ (reference sequence). CDR3 residues: CASSLQGGEQYF. CDR3 nucleotide sequence: TGTGCCAGCAGCTTGCAAGGCGGCGAGCAGTACTTC. The variable domain in full, with the rest retrieved from reference TRBV7-9 and TRBJ2-7, is DTGVSQNPRHKITKRGQNVTFRCDPISEHNRLYWYRQTLGQGPEFLTYFQNEAQLEKSRLLSDRFSAERPKGSFSTLEIQRTEQGDSAMYLCASSLQGGEQYFGPGTRLTVT.

This clone was observed once. The rearrangement joins TRBV5-1 to TRBJ1-4, with D tentatively TRBD1 (5 bases). Per the germline V gene, CDR1 is SGHRS and CDR2 is YFSETQ. This CDR3 comprises 15 residues. Trimming removed 4 bases at V and 0 bases at J, with 10 bases between. In nucleotides, the CDR3 is TGCGCCAGCAGCCCCCCGACAGCAACTAATGAAAAACTGTTTTTT. Translation: CASSPPTATNEKLFF.

The chain employs TRBV4-1 and TRBJ2-3; TRBD2 might be the D (6 bases). Per the germline V gene, CDR1 is MGHRA and CDR2 is YSYEKL. This CDR3 has 19 residues. V lost 1 base and J 0 bases, leaving 20 bases between the germline ends. The CDR3 DNA reads TGCGCCAGCAGCCAAGTTGTTGCCCGCGGGGCGGGAAGCACAGATACGCAGTATTTT. Protein sequence: CASSQVVARGAGSTDTQYF.

This clone was counted a single time. The chain joins TRBV5-1 to TRBJ1-1; D is possibly TRBD1 (6 bases). V lost 4 bases and J 4 bases, leaving 14 bases between the germline ends. Germline CDR1 reads SGHRS; CDR2 reads YFSETQ. The CDR3 length is 14 residues. The DNA of the CDR3 is TGCGCCAGCAGCCGGGAGGGGGGAAGCACTGAAGCTTTCTTT. It yields the protein CASSREGGSTEAFF.

CDR3 amino acids: CASSLDSYGYTF. CDR3 DNA sequence: TGCGCCAGCAGCTTGGACAGCTATGGCTACACCTTC. The rearrangement links TRBV5-1 to TRBJ1-2; D unresolved. CDR1 is SGHRS, CDR2 YFSETQ, per germline. Trimming left V 0 bases short and J 4 bases short, with 4 bases between. This CDR3 is built from 12 residues.

The chain has TRBV18 and TRBJ2-7, with D perhaps TRBD1 (6 bases). The CDR3 runs 13 residues. With 3 bases removed from V and 5 bases from J, the gap between germline ends came to 11 bases. The germline CDR1 and CDR2 sequences are KGHSH and LQKENI. The CDR3 loop is CASSPQGLHEQYF. In nucleotides, the CDR3 is TGTGCCAGCTCACCTCAGGGGTTACACGAGCAGTACTTC.

The chain employs TRBV6-5 and TRBJ1-1; D possibly corresponds to TRBD1 (6 bases). V shed 4 bases and J shed 6 bases, with 12 bases lying between them. In germline, CDR1 is MNHEY, CDR2 SVGAGI. CDR3 length: 13 residues. The CDR3 sequence: CASSWGEGAEAFF. The CDR3 region has the DNA TGTGCCAGCAGTTGGGGGGAGGGGGCTGAAGCTTTCTTT.

CDR3: CASSRTADSYEQYF. As DNA, the CDR3 is TGTGCCAGCAGTCGTACCGCGGACTCCTACGAGCAGTACTTC. The genes are TRBV6-4 and TRBJ2-7; unclear D gene. V lost 5 bases and J 0 bases, leaving 11 bases between the germline ends. The CDR3 extends over 14 amino acids. Germline CDR1 is MRHNA and CDR2 is SNTAGT.

The genes are TRBV2 and TRBJ2-1; D might be TRBD1 (5 bases). Trimming pared 6 bases from V and 9 bases from J, leaving 9 bases between. The V gene's germline CDR1 is SNHLY and CDR2 FYNNEI. This CDR3 spans 11 amino acids. CDR3 loop: CASSQGIEQFF. The CDR3 DNA reads as TGTGCCAGCAGCCAGGGAATTGAGCAGTTCTTC.

In DNA form, the CDR3 reads TGTGCCAGCAGGGGTGGGACAGGTCAGCAAGAGACCCAGTACTTC. Translated, it gives CASRGGTGQQETQYF. The rearrangement uses TRBV2 and TRBJ2-5; TRBD1 matches at 8 bases. The junction had 8 bases not matched to a gene; V was cut back by 6 bases and J by 2 bases. The CDR3 loop spans 15 amino acids. Germline loops: CDR1 SNHLY, CDR2 FYNNEI.

About this clone itself: Other DNA variants within this sample encode the same CDR3. The V gene is TRBV9, the J gene TRBJ1-4, with D possibly matching TRBD1 (6 bases). Trimming cost V 4 bases and J 8 bases, with 12 bases left between them. This CDR3 has 13 residues. Germline values: CDR1 SGDLS, CDR2 YYNGEE. This chain's CDR3 is CASSPGEPEKLFF. DNA of the CDR3: TGTGCCAGCAGCCCAGGGGAGCCGGAAAAACTGTTTTTT.

The chain couples TRBV4-3 to TRBJ1-2; D gene unclear. Germline values: CDR1 LGHNA, CDR2 YSLEER. The CDR3 consists of 17 residues. The V and J ends lost 1 base and 4 bases respectively, with 19 bases between them. CDR3 loop: CASSQGGLREAGYGYTF. CDR3 DNA: TGCGCCAGCAGCCAAGGAGGTCTTCGCGAGGCGGGCTATGGCTACACCTTC.

The V and J genes are TRBV29-1 and TRBJ2-5, with 10 positions matching TRBD1. The DNA end is a closer match to TRBJ2-7, so the J assignment may be wrong. Per the germline V gene, CDR1 is SQVTM and CDR2 is ANQGSEA. The length of the CDR3 is 13 residues. The CDR3 nucleotides read TGCAGCGTTGGGACAGGGGGACCCTACGAGCAGTACTTC. Its protein is CSVGTGGPYEQYF.

The genes are TRBV5-5 and TRBJ2-3; D gene uncertain. CDR3 length equals 13 residues. V lost 0 bases and J 3 bases, leaving 5 bases between the germline ends. Germline loops: CDR1 SGHKS, CDR2 YYEKEE (reference sequence). CDR3 amino acids: CASSLGSTDTQYF. The CDR3 DNA reads TGTGCCAGCAGCTTGGGCAGTACAGATACGCAGTATTTT.

The chain carries TRBV9 and TRBJ2-3, with 8 bases fitting TRBD1. Trimming took 2 bases from V and 0 from J; bases not matched to a gene: 2. CDR1 and CDR2 (germline): SGDLS, YYNGEE. This CDR3 spans 15 amino acids. CDR3 sequence (DNA): TGTGCCAGCAGCGTTTACAGGGGGAGCACAGATACGCAGTATTTT. This sequence encodes CASSVYRGSTDTQYF.

The J gene is TRBJ2-4, the V gene TRBV6-1, with D possibly matching TRBD2 (5 bases). V lost 1 base and J lost 0, with 10 bases in between. This CDR3 region has 16 residues. Germline values: CDR1 MNHNS, CDR2 SASEGT. CDR3 nucleotides: TGTGCCAGCAGTGAAGGGGGAGCCAGAGCCAAAAACATTCAGTACTTC. As protein: CASSEGGARAKNIQYF.

Details on this clone: The junction differs from germline at one of its ends, possibly a read error. The V gene is TRBV7-7, the J gene TRBJ2-5; TRBD1 matches 7 bases. CDR3 length: 14 residues. The germline V gene has CDR1 SSHAT and CDR2 FNYEAQ (reference sequence). The CDR3 region is CASSKSDRVETQYF. Written as DNA, the CDR3 is TGTGCTAGCAGTAAAAGCGACAGGGTAGAGACCCAGTACTTC.

This chain's CDR3 is CASSSGTGTYV. CDR3 nucleotide sequence: TGTGCCAGCAGTTCCGGGACAGGGACCTACGTC. The chain links TRBV2 to TRBJ2-7; 9 bases are shared with TRBD1. Looked up from germline, CDR1 is SNHLY and CDR2 is FYNNEI. The trim removed 5 bases at V and 13 bases at J, leaving 6 bases unmatched. This CDR3 has 11 residues.

CDR3: CASTPDRAGNTIYF. CDR3 DNA: TGTGCCAGTACCCCGGACAGGGCTGGAAACACCATATATTTT. The chain joins TRBV19 to TRBJ1-3; TRBD1 agrees at 8 bases. V lost 7 bases and J lost 2; bases outside the gene matches: 4. Germline CDR1 reads LNHDA; CDR2 reads SQIVND (reference sequence). This CDR3 has 14 residues.

The V call is TRBV7-8, the J call TRBJ2-3; 14 bases line up with TRBD2. V was pared by 4 bases and J by 2 bases, with 14 bases of the junction left unmatched. The CDR3 covers 20 residues. Germline V CDR1 and CDR2: SGHVS, FQNEAQ. The CDR3 spells CASSSPGLAGGREITDTQYF. CDR3 nucleotides: TGTGCCAGCAGCTCCCCCGGACTAGCGGGGGGCCGAGAGATCACAGATACGCAGTATTTT.